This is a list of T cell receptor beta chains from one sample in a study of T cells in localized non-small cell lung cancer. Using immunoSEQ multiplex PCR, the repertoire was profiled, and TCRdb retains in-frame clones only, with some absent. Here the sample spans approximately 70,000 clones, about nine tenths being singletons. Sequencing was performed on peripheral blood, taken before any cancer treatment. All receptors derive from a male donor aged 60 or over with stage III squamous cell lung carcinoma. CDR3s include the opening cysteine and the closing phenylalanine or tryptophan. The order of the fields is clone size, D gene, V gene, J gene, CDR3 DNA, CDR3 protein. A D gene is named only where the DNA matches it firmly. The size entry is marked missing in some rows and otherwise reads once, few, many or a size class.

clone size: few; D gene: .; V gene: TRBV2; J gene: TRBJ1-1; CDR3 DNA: TGTGCCAGCAGTGAGTTTGGGGGCGCGAACACTGAAGCTTTCTTT; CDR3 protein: CASSEFGGANTEAFF
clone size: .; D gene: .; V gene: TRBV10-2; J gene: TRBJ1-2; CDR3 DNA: TGCGCCAGCAGTGTAGGCTCCAGGGGCTATGGCTACACCTTC; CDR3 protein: CASSVGSRGYGYTF
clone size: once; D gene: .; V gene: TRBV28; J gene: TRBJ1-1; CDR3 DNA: TGTGCCAGCAGTTTAACGCTGAACACTGAAGCTTTCTTT; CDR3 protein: CASSLTLNTEAFF
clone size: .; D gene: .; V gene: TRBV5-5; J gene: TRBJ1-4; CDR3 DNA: TGTGCCAGCAGCTTGTTTGTGGGGGGGAATGAAAAACTGTTTTTT; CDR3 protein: CASSLFVGGNEKLFF
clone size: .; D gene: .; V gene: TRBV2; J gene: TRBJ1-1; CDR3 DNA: TGTGCCAGCGGGGCTAGGAACACTGAAGCTTTCTTT; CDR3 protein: CASGARNTEAFF
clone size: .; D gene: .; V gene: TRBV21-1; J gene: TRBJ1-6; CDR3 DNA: TGTGCCAGCAGCCTACGGGACGGTAATTCACCCCTCCACTTT; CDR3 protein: CASSLRDGNSPLHF
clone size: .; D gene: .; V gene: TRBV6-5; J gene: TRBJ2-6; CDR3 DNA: TGTGCCAGCAGTTACTTAGGGGTCGGGGCCAACGTCCTGACTTTC; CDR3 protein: CASSYLGVGANVLTF
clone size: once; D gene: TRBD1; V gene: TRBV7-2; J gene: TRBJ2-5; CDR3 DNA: TGTGCCAGCAGTCGCCGGGACAGGGGGCGGGAGACCCAGTACTTC; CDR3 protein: CASSRRDRGRETQYF
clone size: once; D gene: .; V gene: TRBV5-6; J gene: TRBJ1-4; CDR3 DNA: TGTGCCAGCAGCTTGGAACAGGGTGGGGGAAAACTGTTTTTT; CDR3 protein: CASSLEQGGGKLFF
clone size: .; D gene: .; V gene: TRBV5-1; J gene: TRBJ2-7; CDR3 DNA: TGCGCCAGCAGCTTGGATGAGGGGAGCGAGCAGTACTTC; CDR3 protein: CASSLDEGSEQYF
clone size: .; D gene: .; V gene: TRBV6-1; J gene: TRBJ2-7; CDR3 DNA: TGTGCCAGCAAGAGGGAACGTATAGCTGGGGAGCAGTACTTC; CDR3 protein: CASKRERIAGEQYF
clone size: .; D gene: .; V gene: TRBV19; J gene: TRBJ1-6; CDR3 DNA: TGTGCCACTGGGGGCCAGAACAATAATTCACCCCTCCACTTT; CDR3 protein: CATGGQNNNSPLHF
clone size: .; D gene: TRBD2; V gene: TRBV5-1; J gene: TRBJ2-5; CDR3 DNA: TGCGCCAGCAGCTTGGCAGCTTGGGGGGGAGAGACCCAGTACTTC; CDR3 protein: CASSLAAWGGETQYF
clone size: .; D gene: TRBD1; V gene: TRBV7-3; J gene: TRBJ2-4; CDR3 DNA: TGTGCCAGCAAGAAACAGGGGTTTGAGGTGGACATTCAGTACTTC; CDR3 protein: CASKKQGFEVDIQYF
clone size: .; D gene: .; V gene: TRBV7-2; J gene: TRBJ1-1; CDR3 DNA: TGTGCCAGCAGCTTAAAACCTCGGCAGGAAGCTTTCTTT; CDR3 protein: CASSLKPRQEAFF
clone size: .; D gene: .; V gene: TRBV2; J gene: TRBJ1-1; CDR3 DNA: TGTGCCAGCATACGACGGGATTCTTTCAGCACTAGGGAAGCTTTCTTT; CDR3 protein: CASIRRDSFSTREAFF
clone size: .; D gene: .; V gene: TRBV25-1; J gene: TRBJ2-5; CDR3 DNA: TGTGCCAGCAGTGTAGGGGGGGGGCAAGAGACCCAGTACTTC; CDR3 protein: CASSVGGGQETQYF
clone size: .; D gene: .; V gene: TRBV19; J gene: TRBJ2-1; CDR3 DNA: TGTGCCAGTAGTGGGATGACAGTCCACTACAATGAGCAGTTCTTC; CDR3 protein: CASSGMTVHYNEQFF
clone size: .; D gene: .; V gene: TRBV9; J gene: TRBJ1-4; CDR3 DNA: TGTGCCAGCAGCGTAGCGGGAACAACTAATGAAAAACTGTTTTTT; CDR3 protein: CASSVAGTTNEKLFF
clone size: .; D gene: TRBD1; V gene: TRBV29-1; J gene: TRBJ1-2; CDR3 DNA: TGCAGCGTAGCAATAAGACAGGGGGCGATATCAGGCTACACCTTC; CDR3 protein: CSVAIRQGAISGYTF
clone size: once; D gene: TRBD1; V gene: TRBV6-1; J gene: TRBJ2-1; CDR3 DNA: TGTGCCAGCAGTGGTAGGGGGCGCCGGAATGAGCAGTTCTTC; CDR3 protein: CASSGRGRRNEQFF
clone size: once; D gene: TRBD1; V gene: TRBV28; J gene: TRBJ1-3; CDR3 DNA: TGTGCCAGCAGCCCCAGGGGGCGGAACTCTGGAAACACCATATATTTT; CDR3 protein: CASSPRGRNSGNTIYF
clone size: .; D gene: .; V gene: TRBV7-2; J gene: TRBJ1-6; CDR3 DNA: TGTGCCAGCAGCGCGAACGGAGGGGGTAATTCACCCCTCCACTTT; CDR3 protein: CASSANGGGNSPLHF
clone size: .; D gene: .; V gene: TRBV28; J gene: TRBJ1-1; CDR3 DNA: TGTGCCAGCCGTCCTTACCATTGGGAGGGACAAGCTTTCTTT; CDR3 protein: CASRPYHWEGQAFF
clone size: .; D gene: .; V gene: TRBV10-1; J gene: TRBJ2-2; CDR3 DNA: TGCGCCAGCAGTGAGTCGGGCGATTCCGGGGAGCTGTTTTTT; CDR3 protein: CASSESGDSGELFF
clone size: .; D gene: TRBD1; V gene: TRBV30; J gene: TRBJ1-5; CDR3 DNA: TGTGCCTGGGGGGGACAGGGGAATCAGCCCCAGCATTTT; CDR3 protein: CAWGGQGNQPQHF
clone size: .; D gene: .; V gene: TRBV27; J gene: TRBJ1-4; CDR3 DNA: TGTGCCAGGATTTTTAGGCTGTCAAAAGGGGCTACAACTAATGAAAAACTGTTTTTT; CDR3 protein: CARIFRLSKGATTNEKLFF
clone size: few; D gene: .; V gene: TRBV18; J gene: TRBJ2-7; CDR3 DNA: TGTGCCAGCTCACCGAACAAGGGAAGCTACGAGCAGTACTTC; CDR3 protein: CASSPNKGSYEQYF
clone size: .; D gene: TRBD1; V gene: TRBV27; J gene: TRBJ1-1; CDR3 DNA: TGTGCCAGCAGTCGATCACGGGACAGTGAAGCTTTCTTT; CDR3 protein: CASSRSRDSEAFF
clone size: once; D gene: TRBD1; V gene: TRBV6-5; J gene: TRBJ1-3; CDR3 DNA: TGTGCCAGCAGTTACTCTTCGACAGGGTCTGGAAGCACCATATATTTT; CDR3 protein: CASSYSSTGSGSTIYF
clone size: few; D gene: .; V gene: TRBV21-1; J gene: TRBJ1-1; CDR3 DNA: TGTGCCAGCATCCTTAGACAGGGGGCTTTCACTGAAGCTTTCTTT; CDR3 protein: CASILRQGAFTEAFF
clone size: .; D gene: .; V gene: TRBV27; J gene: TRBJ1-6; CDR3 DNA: TGTGCCAGCAGTTTAGTGGGTCCAGGGAATTCACCCCTCCACTTT; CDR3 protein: CASSLVGPGNSPLHF
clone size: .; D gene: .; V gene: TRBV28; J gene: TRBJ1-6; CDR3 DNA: TGTGCCAGCAGTCGGCGGGGGGTCGAGAATTCACCCCTCCACTTT; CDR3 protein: CASSRRGVENSPLHF
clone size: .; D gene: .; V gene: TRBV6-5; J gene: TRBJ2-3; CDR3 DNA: TGTGCCACCAGAGCGTTAGGGGCAGATACGCAGTATTTT; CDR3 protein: CATRALGADTQYF
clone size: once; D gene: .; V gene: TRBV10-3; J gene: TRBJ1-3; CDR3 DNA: TGTGCCATCAGCTCAGGGGCATGGGGAAACACCATATATTTT; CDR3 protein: CAISSGAWGNTIYF
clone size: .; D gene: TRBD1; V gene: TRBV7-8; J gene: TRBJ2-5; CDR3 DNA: TGTGCCAGCAGCCCCGACCTCGGGACAGGGGTAGAGACCCAGTACTTC; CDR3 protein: CASSPDLGTGVETQYF
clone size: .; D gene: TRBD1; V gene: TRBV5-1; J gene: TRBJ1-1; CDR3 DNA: TGCGCCAGCAGCTGGACAGGGGACACTGAAGCTTTCTTT; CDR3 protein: CASSWTGDTEAFF